This T cell receptor beta chain stems from a study of patients and donors after allogeneic stem cell transplantation. TCRdb reprocessed the RT-PCR reads via MiXCR and lists one record per CDR3 protein. The sample holds 57,000 or so distinct CDR3 sequences, roughly 14% seen once. V lost 8 bases, J lost 5 bases, and 19 bases lay in between. This CDR3 has 15 residues. Germline assignment: CDR1 WSHSY and CDR2 SAAADI. The sample was blood, either unsorted or a sorted T cell fraction (not recorded which). The rearrangement links TRBV10-2 to TRBJ2-1; D is uncertain. The sequence was collected from a human donor who was either an allogeneic HSCT recipient or a stem cell or donor lymphocyte infusion donor (not recorded which). It is not recorded whose cells these are; they may come from a transplant donor. The CDR3 DNA follows: TGCGCCAGCTCGATCTATTTTTACAGCGACAATGAGCAGTTCTTC. It specifies CASSIYFYSDNEQFF.